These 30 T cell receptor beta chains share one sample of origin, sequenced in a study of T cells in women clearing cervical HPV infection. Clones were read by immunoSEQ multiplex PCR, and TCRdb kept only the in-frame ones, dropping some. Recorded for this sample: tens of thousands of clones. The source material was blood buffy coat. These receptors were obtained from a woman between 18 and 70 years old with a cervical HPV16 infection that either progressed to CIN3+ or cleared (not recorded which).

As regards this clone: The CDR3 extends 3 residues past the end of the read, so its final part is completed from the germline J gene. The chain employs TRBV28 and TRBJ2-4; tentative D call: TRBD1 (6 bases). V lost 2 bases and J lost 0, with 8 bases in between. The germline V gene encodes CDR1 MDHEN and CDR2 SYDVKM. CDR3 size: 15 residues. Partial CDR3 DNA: TGTGCCAGCAGTTTAGGGGGCCCAGCCAAAAACATT. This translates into CASSLGGPAKNI. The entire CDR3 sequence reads CASSLGGPAKNIQYF.

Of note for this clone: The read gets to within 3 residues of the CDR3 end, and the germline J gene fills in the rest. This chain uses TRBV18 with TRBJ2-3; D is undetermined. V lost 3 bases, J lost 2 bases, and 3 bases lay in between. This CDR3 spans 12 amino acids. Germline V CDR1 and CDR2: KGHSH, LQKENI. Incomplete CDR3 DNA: TGTGCCAGCTCACCTCACACAGATACG. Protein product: CASSPHTDT. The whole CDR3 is CASSPHTDTQYF.

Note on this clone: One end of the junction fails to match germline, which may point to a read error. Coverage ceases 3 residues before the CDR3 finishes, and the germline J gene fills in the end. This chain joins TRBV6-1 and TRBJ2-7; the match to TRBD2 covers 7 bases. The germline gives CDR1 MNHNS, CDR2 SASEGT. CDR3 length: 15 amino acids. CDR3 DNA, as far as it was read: TGTGCCAGCAGGGAAGGTCTAGCGGAAATCGGCGAG. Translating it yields CASREGLAEIGE. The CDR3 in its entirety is CASREGLAEIGEQYF.

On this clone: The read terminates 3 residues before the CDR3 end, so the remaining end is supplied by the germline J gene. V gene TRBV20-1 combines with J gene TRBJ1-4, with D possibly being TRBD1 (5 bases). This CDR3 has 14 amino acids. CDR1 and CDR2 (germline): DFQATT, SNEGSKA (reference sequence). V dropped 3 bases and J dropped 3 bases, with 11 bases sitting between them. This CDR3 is CSARSDSPNEKLFF. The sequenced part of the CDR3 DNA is TGCAGTGCTAGGTCCGACAGCCCTAATGAAAAA.

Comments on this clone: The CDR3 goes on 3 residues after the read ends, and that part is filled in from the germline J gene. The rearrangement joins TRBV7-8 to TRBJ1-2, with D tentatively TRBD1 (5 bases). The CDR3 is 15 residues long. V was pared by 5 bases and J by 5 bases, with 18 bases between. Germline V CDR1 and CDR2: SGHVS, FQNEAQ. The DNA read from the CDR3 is TGTGCCAGCAGCCCCGGGGGAGGCAATCTATATGGC. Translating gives CASSPGGGNLYG. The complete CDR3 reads CASSPGGGNLYGYTF.

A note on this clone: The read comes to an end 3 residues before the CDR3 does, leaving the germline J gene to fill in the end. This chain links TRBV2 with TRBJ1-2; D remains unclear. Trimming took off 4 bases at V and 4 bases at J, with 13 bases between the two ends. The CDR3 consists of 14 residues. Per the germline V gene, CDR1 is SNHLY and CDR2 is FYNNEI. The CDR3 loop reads CASSGHSLFYGYTF. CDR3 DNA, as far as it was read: TGTGCCAGCAGTGGGCACAGCCTATTCTATGGC. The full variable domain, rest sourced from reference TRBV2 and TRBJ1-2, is EPEVTQTPSHQVTQMGQEVILRCVPISNHLYFYWYRQILGQKVEFLVSFYNNEISEKSEIFDDQFSVERPDGSNFTLKIRSTKLEDSAMYFCASSGHSLFYGYTFGSGTRLTVV.

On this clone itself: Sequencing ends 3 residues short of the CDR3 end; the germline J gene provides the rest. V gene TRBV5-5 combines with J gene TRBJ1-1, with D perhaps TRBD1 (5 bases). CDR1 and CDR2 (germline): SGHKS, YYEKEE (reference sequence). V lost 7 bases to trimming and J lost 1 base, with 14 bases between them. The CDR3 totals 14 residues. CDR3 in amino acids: CASSVGGANTEAFF. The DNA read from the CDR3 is TGTGCCAGCTCGGTCGGGGGAGCGAACACTGAA. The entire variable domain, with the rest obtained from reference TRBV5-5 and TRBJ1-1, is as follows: DAGVTQSPTHLIKTRGQQVTLRCSPISGHKSVSWYQQVLGQGPQFIFQYYEKEERGRGNFPDRFSARQFPNYSSELNVNALLLGDSALYLCASSVGGANTEAFFGQGTRLTVV.

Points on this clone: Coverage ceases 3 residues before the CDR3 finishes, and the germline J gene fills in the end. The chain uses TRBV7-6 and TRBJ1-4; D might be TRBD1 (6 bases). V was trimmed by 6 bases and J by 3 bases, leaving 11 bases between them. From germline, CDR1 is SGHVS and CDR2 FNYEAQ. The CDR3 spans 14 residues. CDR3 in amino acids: CASRQGVANEKLFF. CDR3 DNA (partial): TGTGCCAGCAGACAGGGAGTTGCTAATGAAAAA.

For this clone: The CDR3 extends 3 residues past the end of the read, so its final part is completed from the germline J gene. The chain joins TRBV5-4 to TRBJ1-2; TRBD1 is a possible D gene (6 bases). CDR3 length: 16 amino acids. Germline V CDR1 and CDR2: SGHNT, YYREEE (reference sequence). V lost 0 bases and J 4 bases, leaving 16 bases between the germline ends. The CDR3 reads CASSLVNPTGPYGYTF. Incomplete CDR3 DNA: TGTGCCAGCAGCTTGGTAAACCCTACAGGGCCCTATGGC.

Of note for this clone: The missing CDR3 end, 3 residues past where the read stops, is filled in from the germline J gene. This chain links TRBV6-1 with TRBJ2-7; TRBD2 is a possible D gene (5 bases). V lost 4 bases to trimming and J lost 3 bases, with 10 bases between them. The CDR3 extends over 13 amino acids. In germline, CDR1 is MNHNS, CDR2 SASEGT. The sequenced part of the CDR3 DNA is TGTGCCAGCAGTGCGGCGGGCCGCTACGAG. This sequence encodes CASSAAGRYE. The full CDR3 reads CASSAAGRYEQYF.

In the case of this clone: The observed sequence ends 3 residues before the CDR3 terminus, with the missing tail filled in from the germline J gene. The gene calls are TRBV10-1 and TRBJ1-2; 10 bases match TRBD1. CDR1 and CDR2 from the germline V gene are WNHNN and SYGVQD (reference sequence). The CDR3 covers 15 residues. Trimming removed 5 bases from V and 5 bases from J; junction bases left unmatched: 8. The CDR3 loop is CASSPGQGNLYGYTF. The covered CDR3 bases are TGCGCCAGCAGTCCGGGACAGGGGAATCTATATGGC.

This CDR3 is CSVEDLQRGTGANVLFF. Partial CDR3 DNA: TGCAGCGTTGAAGATCTTCAGAGGGGAACTGGGGCCAACGTG. The chain carries TRBV29-1 and TRBJ2-2; perhaps D is TRBD1 or TRBD2 (5 bases each). Read coverage stops 3 residues before the CDR3 terminus; the germline J gene supplies the remainder. The length of the CDR3 is 17 residues. CDR1 and CDR2 (germline): SQVTM, ANQGSEA.

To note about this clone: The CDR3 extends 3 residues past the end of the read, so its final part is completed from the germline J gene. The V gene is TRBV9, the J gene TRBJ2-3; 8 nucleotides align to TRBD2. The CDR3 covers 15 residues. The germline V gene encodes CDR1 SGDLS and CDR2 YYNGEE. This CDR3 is CASTLGGGWGETQYF. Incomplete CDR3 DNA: TGTGCCAGCACCCTAGGCGGGGGGTGGGGGGAGACG.

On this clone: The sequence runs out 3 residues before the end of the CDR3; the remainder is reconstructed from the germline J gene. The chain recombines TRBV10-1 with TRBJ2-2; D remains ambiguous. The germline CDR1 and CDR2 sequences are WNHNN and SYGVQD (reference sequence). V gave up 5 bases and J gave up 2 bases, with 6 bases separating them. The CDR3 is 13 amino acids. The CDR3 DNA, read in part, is TGCGCCAGCAGTCCTTCTAACACCGGGGAG. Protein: CASSPSNTGE. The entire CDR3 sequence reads CASSPSNTGELFF.

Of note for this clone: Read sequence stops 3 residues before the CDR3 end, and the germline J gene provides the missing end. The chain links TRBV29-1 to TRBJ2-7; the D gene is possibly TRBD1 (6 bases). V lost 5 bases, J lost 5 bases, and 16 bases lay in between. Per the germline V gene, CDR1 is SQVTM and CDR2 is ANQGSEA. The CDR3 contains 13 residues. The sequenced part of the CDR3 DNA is TGCAGCGTTAATCCCGGGACACGGAACGAG. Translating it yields CSVNPGTRNE. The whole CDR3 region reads CSVNPGTRNEQYF.

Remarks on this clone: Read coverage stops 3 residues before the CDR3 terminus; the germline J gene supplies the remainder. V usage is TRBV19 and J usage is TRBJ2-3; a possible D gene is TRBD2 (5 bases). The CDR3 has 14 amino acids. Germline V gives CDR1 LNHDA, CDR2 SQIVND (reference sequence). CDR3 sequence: CASSSSVTGSTQYF. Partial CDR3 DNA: TGTGCCAGTAGTAGTAGTGTGACGGGGTCAACG. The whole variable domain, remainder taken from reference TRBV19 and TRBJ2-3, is DGGITQSPKYLFRKEGQNVTLSCEQNLNHDAMYWYRQDPGQGLRLIYYSQIVNDFQKGDIAEGYSVSREKKESFPLTVTSAQKNPTAFYLCASSSSVTGSTQYFGPGTRLTVL.

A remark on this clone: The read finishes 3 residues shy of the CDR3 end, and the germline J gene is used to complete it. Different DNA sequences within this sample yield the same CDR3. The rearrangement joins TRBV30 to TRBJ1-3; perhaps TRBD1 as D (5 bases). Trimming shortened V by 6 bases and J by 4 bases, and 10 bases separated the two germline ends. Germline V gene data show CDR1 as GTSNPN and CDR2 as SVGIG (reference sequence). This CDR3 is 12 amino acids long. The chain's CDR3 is CACRDNGNTIYF. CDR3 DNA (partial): TGTGCCTGCAGGGATAACGGAAACACC.

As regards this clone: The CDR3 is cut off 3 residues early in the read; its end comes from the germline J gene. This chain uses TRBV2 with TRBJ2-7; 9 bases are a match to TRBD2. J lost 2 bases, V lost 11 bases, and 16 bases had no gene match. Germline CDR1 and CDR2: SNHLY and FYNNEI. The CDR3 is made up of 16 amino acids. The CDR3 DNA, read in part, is TGTGCCCACCTGAAGGTGGGGCGGGGGGGCCCCTACGAG. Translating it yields CAHLKVGRGGPYE. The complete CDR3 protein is CAHLKVGRGGPYEQYF. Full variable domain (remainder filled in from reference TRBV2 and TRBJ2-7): EPEVTQTPSHQVTQMGQEVILRCVPISNHLYFYWYRQILGQKVEFLVSFYNNEISEKSEIFDDQFSVERPDGSNFTLKIRSTKLEDSAMYFCAHLKVGRGGPYEQYFGPGTRLTVT.

The DNA read from the CDR3 is TGTGCCAGCTCACCACCCGGGACTAGCGGAGAGACG. The encoded protein is CASSPPGTSGET. The whole CDR3 reads CASSPPGTSGETQYF. The rearrangement links TRBV18 to TRBJ2-3; 11 nucleotides line up with TRBD2. The CDR3 end lies 3 residues beyond the end of the read and is filled in from the germline J gene. The CDR3 extends over 15 amino acids. Germline CDR1 reads KGHSH; CDR2 reads LQKENI.

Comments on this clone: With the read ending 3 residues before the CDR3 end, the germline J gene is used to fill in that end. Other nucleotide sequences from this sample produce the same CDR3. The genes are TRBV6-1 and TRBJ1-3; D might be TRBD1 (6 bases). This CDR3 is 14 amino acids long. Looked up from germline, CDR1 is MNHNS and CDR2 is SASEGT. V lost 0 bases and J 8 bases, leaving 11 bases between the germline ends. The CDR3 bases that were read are TGTGCCAGCAGTGAAGCACAGGGAAGCCACACC. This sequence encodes CASSEAQGSHT. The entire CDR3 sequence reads CASSEAQGSHTIYF.

Partial CDR3 DNA: TGTGCCAGCAGTGACAGCAGCGAGTCCACAGATACG. This translates into CASSDSSESTDT. The whole CDR3 sequence is CASSDSSESTDTQYF. The chain joins TRBV6-4 to TRBJ2-3; no reliable D call. The DNA ends 3 residues before the CDR3 does, and the rest of the CDR3 is filled in from the germline J gene. The V and J ends lost 2 bases and 2 bases respectively, with 11 bases between them. This CDR3 is built from 15 residues. Germline V gene data show CDR1 as MRHNA and CDR2 as SNTAGT.

CDR3: CASSPGTGGEKLFF. CDR3 DNA, as far as it was read: TGTGCCAGCTCACCAGGGACAGGGGGTGAAAAA. The rearrangement uses TRBV18 and TRBJ1-4; 11 bases are a match to TRBD1. The read ends 3 residues early relative to the CDR3; the germline J gene fills the gap. Trimming took 2 bases from V and 7 from J; bases not matched to a gene: 0. This CDR3 is 14 amino acids long. CDR1 and CDR2 (germline): KGHSH, LQKENI.

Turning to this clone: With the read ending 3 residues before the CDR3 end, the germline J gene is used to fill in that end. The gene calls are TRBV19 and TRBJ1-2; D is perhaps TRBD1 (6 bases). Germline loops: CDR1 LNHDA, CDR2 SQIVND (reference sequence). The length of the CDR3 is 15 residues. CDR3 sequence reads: CASSLRTDLFYDYTF. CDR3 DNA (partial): TGTGCCAGTTCTCTTCGGACAGATCTTTTCTACGAC.

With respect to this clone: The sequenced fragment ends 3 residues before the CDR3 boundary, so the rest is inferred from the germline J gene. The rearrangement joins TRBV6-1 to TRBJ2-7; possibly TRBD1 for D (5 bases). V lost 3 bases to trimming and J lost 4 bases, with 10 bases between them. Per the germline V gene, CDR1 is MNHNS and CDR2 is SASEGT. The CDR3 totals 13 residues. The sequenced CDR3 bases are TGTGCCAGCAGTGATCAGGGATGGTACGAG. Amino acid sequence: CASSDQGWYE. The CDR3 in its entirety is CASSDQGWYEQYF.

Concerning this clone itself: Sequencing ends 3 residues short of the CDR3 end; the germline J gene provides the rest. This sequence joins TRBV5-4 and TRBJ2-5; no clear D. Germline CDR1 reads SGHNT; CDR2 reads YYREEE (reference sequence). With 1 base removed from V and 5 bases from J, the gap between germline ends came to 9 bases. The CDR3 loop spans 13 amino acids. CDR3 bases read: TGTGCCAGCAGCTTGTCAGGTGTGGAGACC. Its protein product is CASSLSGVET. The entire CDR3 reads CASSLSGVETQYF.

The part of the CDR3 DNA that was read is TGCGCCAGCAGCTTGGTGTCCCCCCTTCAGGGGAAGTATACTAATGAAAAA. Amino acids: CASSLVSPLQGKYTNEK. The entire CDR3 reads CASSLVSPLQGKYTNEKLFF. The genes are TRBV5-1 and TRBJ1-4; weak D call: TRBD1 (6 bases). The CDR3 end is not reached by the read, which stops 3 residues before it; the germline J gene fills it in. Germline lookup yields CDR1 SGHRS and CDR2 YFSETQ. CDR3 length: 20 residues. Trimming removed 0 bases at V and 2 bases at J, with 23 bases between.

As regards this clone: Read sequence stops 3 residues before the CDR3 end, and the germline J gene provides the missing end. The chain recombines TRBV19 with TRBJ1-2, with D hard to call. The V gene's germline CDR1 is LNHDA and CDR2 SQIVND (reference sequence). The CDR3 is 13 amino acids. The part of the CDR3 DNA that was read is TGTGCCAGTAGTATCGTGGTATACAATGAC. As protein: CASSIVVYND. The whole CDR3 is CASSIVVYNDYTF.

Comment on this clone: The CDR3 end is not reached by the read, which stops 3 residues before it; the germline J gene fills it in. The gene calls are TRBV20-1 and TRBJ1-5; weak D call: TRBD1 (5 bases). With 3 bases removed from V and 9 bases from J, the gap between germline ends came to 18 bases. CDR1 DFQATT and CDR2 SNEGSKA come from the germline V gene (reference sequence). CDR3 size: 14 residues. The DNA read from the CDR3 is TGCAGTGCTAGCCCGGACACCACGTCTGGGCCC. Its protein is CSASPDTTSGP. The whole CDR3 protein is CSASPDTTSGPQHF.

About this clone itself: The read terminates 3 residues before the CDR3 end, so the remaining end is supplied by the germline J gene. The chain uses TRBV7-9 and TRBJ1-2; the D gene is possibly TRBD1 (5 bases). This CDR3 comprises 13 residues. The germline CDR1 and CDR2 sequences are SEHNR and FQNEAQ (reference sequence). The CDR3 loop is CASSLLRGYDYTF. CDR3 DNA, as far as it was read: TGTGCCAGCAGCTTACTGAGGGGCTACGAC.

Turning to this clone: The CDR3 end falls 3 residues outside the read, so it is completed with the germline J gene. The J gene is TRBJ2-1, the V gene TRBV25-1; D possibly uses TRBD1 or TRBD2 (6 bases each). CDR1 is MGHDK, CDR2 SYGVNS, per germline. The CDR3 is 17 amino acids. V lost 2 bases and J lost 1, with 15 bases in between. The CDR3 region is CASSETGGGLSYNEQFF. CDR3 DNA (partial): TGTGCCAGCAGTGAAACCGGAGGGGGTCTTTCCTACAATGAG.